This paragraph reports one T cell receptor beta chain. Its target is not known. The data originate from a study of shared clonotypes between healthy human individuals. Study information: Every donor yielded three CD4 naive, three CD4 memory, two CD8 naive and one CD8 memory plate. General study points: The sole specimen, blood, was sampled, and tissue repertoires likely differ.

In the study's own analysis: Because ImmunoSEQ provided only junction sequences with no quality scores, the filtering differed. Assay used: immunoSEQ multiplex PCR; TCRdb lists only in-frame clones, some missing. That table is the source of V, J and clone size, and D and trimming were worked out from the DNA. This table holds hundreds of thousands of clones, 95% found once. Naive CD8 cells lacked CD45RO and underwent positive selection for CCR7, leaving out terminally differentiated effector memory CD45RA+ cells. The sequencing input was naive CD8+ T cells sorted from blood. This clonotype originated in a young woman in good health.

CDR3 loop: CASNAGGGTGVFQPQHF. DNA of the CDR3: TGTGCCAGCAATGCCGGGGGGGGGACAGGAGTATTCCAGCCCCAGCATTTT. This chain joins TRBV27 and TRBJ1-5, with TRBD1 matching 8 bases. This CDR3 is built from 17 residues. The germline gives CDR1 MNHEY, CDR2 SMNVEV (reference sequence). With V trimmed by 7 bases and J by 7 bases, 18 bases remained unmatched.